This T cell receptor (beta chain) was found in a study of low-dose radiotherapy and immunotherapy resistance in tumors. This clonotype has ten or more counts. Covering alpha and beta chains, TRAV- and TRBV-specific primers were used for the first-strand cDNA. A constant-region primer paired with the V-primer adapter amplified TCRs over about 19 PCR cycles. Isolated mRNA was amplified by in vitro transcription. TCRdb passed the reads through MiXCR, listing each CDR3 protein once. This table holds just over 90,000 distinct CDR3 sequences, 20% to 25% found once. Time point meaning: after trial treatment. Treatment of the sample: LDRT plus nivolumab, ipilimumab, low-dose cyclophosphamide and aspirin (RACIN trial). Donors were treated with nivolumab, ipilimumab, aspirin, and low-dose cyclophosphamide and radiotherapy. The sequencing used PBMCs, collected after low-dose radiotherapy plus immunotherapy. The sequence came from a female donor with ovarian cancer.

CDR3 in DNA: TGTGCCAGCAGCCAAGATCTCGGGGCTTTCAACGAGCAGTACTTC. The encoded protein is CASSQDLGAFNEQYF. The gene calls are TRBV3-1 and TRBJ2-7; tentatively, D is TRBD1 or TRBD2 (5 bases each). CDR3 length: 15 amino acids. Germline V gene lookup returns CDR1 LGHDT and CDR2 YNNKEL (reference sequence). V was clipped by 0 bases and J by 5 bases, with 14 bases between them.